Following are 30 T cell receptor beta chains from one sample sequenced in a study of T cell responses to AZD1222 COVID-19 vaccine (dated by TCRdb to 2020 to 2022). The time point label corresponds to: about 28 days (+/-7) after the second vaccine dose. Library preparation employed the immunoSEQ multiplex PCR assay. What TCRdb holds here is the immuneACCESS table cut down to in-frame rearrangements. Part of the clones is not present; checked against another copy, under half of the missing clones reflect an unresolved V gene, and the others are unexplained. The sample includes approximately 150,000 clones, with around 90% observed a single time. Of the sample, 1.5% to 2% falls within the top ten clones. The sequencing here drew on peripheral blood, taken 28 days after the second AZD1222 dose. All receptors come from an adult who received the AZD1222 COVID-19 vaccine.

J is TRBJ1-1 and V is TRBV4-3; no definite D call. V was trimmed by 3 bases and J by 4 bases, leaving 9 bases between them. Germline V gene sequence: CDR1 LGHNA, CDR2 YSLEER. This CDR3 is built from 13 residues. CDR3 nucleotides: TGCGCCAGCAGCCACGGGTGGGGCACTGAAGCTTTCTTT. As protein: CASSHGWGTEAFF.

This sequence joins TRBV2 and TRBJ1-1; D is perhaps TRBD1 (6 bases). CDR1 is SNHLY, CDR2 FYNNEI, per germline. The CDR3 is made up of 14 amino acids. V shed 2 bases and J shed 4 bases, with 11 bases lying between them. The CDR3 DNA reads as TGTGCCAGCAGTGAAACAGGGTATGGCACTGAAGCTTTCTTT. Amino acids: CASSETGYGTEAFF.

V gene TRBV5-8 combines with J gene TRBJ2-3; D gene unclear. V lost 1 base to trimming and J lost 1 base, with 10 bases between them. Germline V gives CDR1 SGHTS, CDR2 YDEGEE. The CDR3 sequence is 15 residues long. As DNA, the CDR3 is TGTGCCAGCAGCTTGATTGAAGGAGGCACAGATACGCAGTATTTT. This sequence encodes CASSLIEGGTDTQYF.

The chain links TRBV5-4 to TRBJ2-2; 8 bases fit TRBD1. Germline V CDR1 and CDR2: SGHNT, YYREEE (reference sequence). The CDR3 length is 13 residues. The V gene end was trimmed by 4 bases and the J gene end by 5 bases; junction bases not matched to a gene: 1. The CDR3 DNA sequence: TGTGCCAGCAGCCGGACAGGGACCGGGGAGCTGTTTTTT. Translated: CASSRTGTGELFF.

The J gene is TRBJ1-1, the V gene TRBV4-1; D gene ambiguous. The V gene lost 4 bases and the J gene lost 4 bases, with 10 bases spanning the gap. Germline V lookup: CDR1 MGHRA, CDR2 YSYEKL. The CDR3 runs 13 residues. CDR3 coding DNA: TGCGCCAGCAGCCTCGCATGGGGCACTGAAGCTTTCTTT. It codes for CASSLAWGTEAFF.

This clone was seen only once. The chain has TRBV18 and TRBJ2-5, with a tentative D call TRBD1 (5 bases). CDR3 length: 14 amino acids. V lost 0 bases and J lost 3, with 8 bases in between. Germline V CDR1 and CDR2: KGHSH, LQKENI. The CDR3 is CASSPPSREETQYF. The CDR3, as DNA: TGTGCCAGCTCACCACCGTCCAGGGAAGAGACCCAGTACTTC.

Relative to its sample, this clone is medium-sized. CDR3 loop: CASSYSGTGGSPLHF. CDR3 in DNA: TGTGCCAGCAGTTACTCCGGGACAGGGGGTTCACCCCTCCACTTT. The chain carries TRBV6-2 or TRBV6-3 and TRBJ1-6, with 11 nucleotides matching TRBD1. CDR3 size: 15 residues. Germline CDR1 MNHEY, CDR2 SVGEGT. J lost 9 bases, V lost 0 bases, and 1 base had no gene match.

The chain has TRBV27 and TRBJ1-1; D is undetermined. Germline lookup yields CDR1 MNHEY and CDR2 SMNVEV (reference sequence). This CDR3 region has 13 residues. V shed 5 bases and J shed 1 base, with 8 bases lying between them. The CDR3 nucleotides read TGTGCCAGCAGTGTCCTTGAGAACACTGAAGCTTTCTTT. Translating gives CASSVLENTEAFF.

The genes are TRBV9 and TRBJ2-2; D is unclear. Trimming stripped 0 bases from V and 7 bases from J, with 4 bases between. CDR3 length: 12 residues. Germline V gene lookup returns CDR1 SGDLS and CDR2 YYNGEE. CDR3 DNA: TGTGCCAGCAGCGTAGTGGGCGGGGAGCTGTTTTTT. Translated, it gives CASSVVGGELFF.

V usage is TRBV5-1 and J usage is TRBJ2-1; 8 bases fit TRBD2. V lost 2 bases, J lost 4 bases, and 2 bases stayed unmatched. Germline assignment: CDR1 SGHRS and CDR2 YFSETQ. This CDR3 spans 14 amino acids. This chain's CDR3 is CASSLAGEYNEQFF. In DNA form, the CDR3 reads TGCGCCAGCAGCTTAGCGGGGGAGTACAATGAGCAGTTCTTC.

The CDR3 is CASTIRGEGTQPQHF. CDR3 nucleotide sequence: TGTGCCAGCACCATACGGGGGGAAGGGACCCAGCCCCAGCATTTT. J is TRBJ1-5 and V is TRBV6-6; D is perhaps TRBD1 (5 bases). Trimming removed 7 bases at V and 7 bases at J, with 20 bases between. CDR1 is MNHNY and CDR2 is SVGAGI in the germline V gene (reference sequence). CDR3 length equals 15 residues.

The chain carries TRBV5-1 and TRBJ1-1, with 7 bases matching TRBD1. This CDR3 region has 14 residues. The V segment lost 4 bases and the J segment 1 base; nucleotides outside the gene matches: 4. Germline CDR1 is SGHRS and CDR2 is YFSETQ. The CDR3 here is CASSAQGGNTEAFF. CDR3 sequence (DNA): TGCGCCAGCAGCGCCCAGGGGGGGAACACTGAAGCTTTCTTT.

V gene TRBV6-5 combines with J gene TRBJ1-2; D is possibly TRBD1 (6 bases). The CDR3 consists of 16 residues. Germline V gene sequence: CDR1 MNHEY, CDR2 SVGAGI. V lost 0 bases to trimming and J lost 8 bases, with 19 bases between them. The CDR3 sequence: CASSYSWYREGDGYTF. In nucleotides, the CDR3 is TGTGCCAGCAGTTACTCATGGTACAGGGAGGGCGACGGCTACACCTTC.

The chain joins TRBV3-1 (or the pseudogene TRBV3-2) to TRBJ2-1, with D perhaps matching TRBD1 (5 bases). Germline CDR1 is LGHDT and CDR2 is YNNKEL (reference sequence). The CDR3 extends over 15 amino acids. Between the trimmed V and J ends, which lost 4 bases and 6 bases, there was a span of 16 bases. CDR3 protein: CASSPIDRTGNEQFF. For the CDR3, the DNA is TGTGCCAGCAGCCCAATAGACAGAACGGGCAATGAGCAGTTCTTC.

The count of this clone is one. V usage is TRBV2 and J usage is TRBJ2-7; D is unresolved. The CDR3 sequence is 11 residues long. Germline V gene lookup returns CDR1 SNHLY and CDR2 FYNNEI. V was pared by 6 bases and J by 2 bases, with 5 bases between. CDR3 nucleotide sequence: TGTGCCAGCAGCGGTCCCTACGAGCAGTACTTC. Protein: CASSGPYEQYF.

The V call is TRBV9, the J call TRBJ2-7, with TRBD2 matching 7 bases. Germline lookup yields CDR1 SGDLS and CDR2 YYNGEE. V gave up 4 bases and J gave up 3 bases; unmatched junction bases: 7. The CDR3 length is 14 residues. The CDR3 nucleotides are TGTGCCAGCAGCCCCGGGACTACTATCTACGAGCAGTACTTC. Amino acids: CASSPGTTIYEQYF.

The V gene is TRBV5-1, the J gene TRBJ1-6, with TRBD1 as a possible D gene (5 bases). Germline loops: CDR1 SGHRS, CDR2 YFSETQ. The CDR3 has 15 residues. The ends were cut back, 0 bases at V and 7 bases at J, with 11 bases in the middle. The DNA for the CDR3 is TGCGCCAGCAGCTTGGCGTGGGACGGAAATTCACCCCTCCACTTT. Its protein is CASSLAWDGNSPLHF. Looking up the rest from reference TRBV5-1 and TRBJ1-6 gives the full variable domain: KAGVTQTPRYLIKTRGQQVTLSCSPISGHRSVSWYQQTPGQGLQFLFEYFSETQRNKGNFPGRFSGRQFSNSRSEMNVSTLELGDSALYLCASSLAWDGNSPLHFGNGTRLTVT.

This chain connects TRBV4-3 to TRBJ1-1; D is ambiguous. The CDR3 has 14 residues. Trimming took 0 bases from V and 10 from J, leaving 15 bases between them. Germline assignment: CDR1 LGHNA and CDR2 YSLEER. The CDR3 loop reads CASSQDYPGRGAFF. As DNA, the CDR3 is TGCGCCAGCAGCCAAGATTACCCCGGTCGCGGAGCTTTCTTT.

The chain has TRBV7-2 and TRBJ2-2; tentative D call: TRBD2 (5 bases). In germline, CDR1 is SGHTA, CDR2 FQGNSA. This CDR3 comprises 15 residues. Trimming took off 5 bases at V and 0 bases at J, with 10 bases between the two ends. CDR3 residues: CASSLLGANTGELFF. DNA of the CDR3: TGTGCCAGCAGCCTCCTCGGGGCGAACACCGGGGAGCTGTTTTTT. Supplemented by reference TRBV7-2 and TRBJ2-2, the full variable domain reads GAGVSQSPSNKVTEKGKDVELRCDPISGHTALYWYRQSLGQGLEFLIYFQGNSAPDKSGLPSDRFSAERTGGSVSTLTIQRTQQEDSAVYLCASSLLGANTGELFFGEGSRLTVL.

V usage is TRBV25-1 and J usage is TRBJ2-7; D unresolved. The CDR3 sequence is 10 residues long. Trimming shortened V by 4 bases and J by 4 bases, and 2 bases separated the two germline ends. Germline V gives CDR1 MGHDK, CDR2 SYGVNS. This CDR3 is CASSGYEQYF. The CDR3 coding sequence is TGTGCCAGCAGTGGTTACGAGCAGTACTTC.

The gene calls are TRBV7-2 and TRBJ2-7; 7 bases map to TRBD1. The ends lost 5 bases at V and 3 bases at J; junction bases unmatched: 7. The CDR3 loop spans 14 amino acids. Per the germline V gene, CDR1 is SGHTA and CDR2 is FQGNSA. This chain's CDR3 is CASSRTGVFYEQYV. CDR3 bases: TGTGCCAGCAGCCGTACAGGGGTTTTCTACGAGCAGTACGTC.

The rearrangement links TRBV30 to TRBJ2-3; 10 bases map to TRBD2. This CDR3 spans 16 amino acids. Losses at the gene ends were 0 bases for V and 5 bases for J; bases not matched to a gene: 8. CDR1 GTSNPN and CDR2 SVGIG come from the germline V gene (reference sequence). The CDR3 DNA is TGTGCCTGGAGTGTACGAAGCGGGGGGGCCGGAGATACGCAGTATTTT. Translated, it gives CAWSVRSGGAGDTQYF.

This chain links TRBV11-2 with TRBJ1-2; the D gene is possibly TRBD1 (6 bases). The CDR3 runs 16 residues. V gave up 6 bases and J gave up 8 bases, with 25 bases separating them. Germline V gene lookup returns CDR1 SGHAT and CDR2 FQNNGV. CDR3 in DNA: TGTGCCAGCAGGCGTTCCCCCCTGAGACAGGCGGGAGGCTACACCTTC. Protein: CASRRSPLRQAGGYTF.

This clone was found a few times. V and J are TRBV27 and TRBJ1-1; 7 positions match TRBD1. The length of the CDR3 is 15 residues. The germline CDR1 and CDR2 sequences are MNHEY and SMNVEV (reference sequence). The junction had 10 bases not matched to a gene; V was cut back by 5 bases and J by 4 bases. CDR3: CASSASQGLITEAFF. CDR3 DNA: TGTGCCAGCAGTGCCTCACAGGGGTTGATCACTGAAGCTTTCTTT.

V gene TRBV5-1 combines with J gene TRBJ1-2; TRBD1 matches at 9 bases. The CDR3 loop spans 14 amino acids. The junction had 5 bases not matched to a gene; V was cut back by 5 bases and J by 3 bases. Germline V gene sequence: CDR1 SGHRS, CDR2 YFSETQ. This CDR3 is CASRQTGGDYGYTF. The DNA for the CDR3 is TGCGCCAGCAGACAGACAGGGGGAGACTATGGCTACACCTTC.

This sequence joins TRBV4-3 and TRBJ1-2; D unclear. This CDR3 contains 16 residues. The ends were cut back, 4 bases at V and 5 bases at J, with 20 bases in the middle. Germline CDR1 LGHNA, CDR2 YSLEER. In DNA form, the CDR3 reads TGCGCCAGCAGCCCCTTGGTCGGAAATAACGATTATGGCTACACCTTC. It yields the protein CASSPLVGNNDYGYTF.

V gene TRBV13 combines with J gene TRBJ2-1; 10 nucleotides line up with TRBD2. The CDR3 is 15 amino acids. V dropped 1 base and J dropped 8; count of bases not matched to a gene: 5. CDR1 is PRHDT, CDR2 FYEKMQ, per germline (reference sequence). CDR3 amino acids: CASSLASGGTYEQFF. CDR3 DNA: TGTGCCAGCAGCTTAGCTAGCGGGGGAACATATGAGCAGTTCTTC.

CDR3 bases: TGTGCCAGCAGCTTAGGGGAGTGGGGCACTGAAGCTTTCTTT. Residues: CASSLGEWGTEAFF. The chain combines TRBV7-9 with TRBJ1-1; D not resolved. Germline CDR1 reads SEHNR; CDR2 reads FQNEAQ (reference sequence). The CDR3 is made up of 14 amino acids. Trimming removed 1 base from V and 4 bases from J, with 10 bases in between.

This sequence joins TRBV10-3 and TRBJ1-5, with 8 bases aligning to TRBD1. The CDR3 totals 17 residues. Trimming at V came to 0 bases and at J to 5 bases, leaving 9 bases not matched to a gene. The germline V gene encodes CDR1 ENHRY and CDR2 SYGVKD. The chain's CDR3 is CAISESIGQGSDQPQHF. CDR3 DNA sequence: TGTGCCATCAGTGAGTCGATTGGACAGGGAAGCGATCAGCCCCAGCATTTT.

The V and J genes are TRBV5-4 and TRBJ2-3; 11 positions match TRBD2. CDR1 is SGHNT and CDR2 is YYREEE in the germline V gene (reference sequence). Unmatched junction bases numbered 6, after V lost 1 base and J lost 2 bases. This CDR3 has 17 amino acids. CDR3 region: CASSLKLAGDLTDTQYF. As DNA, the CDR3 is TGTGCCAGCAGCTTGAAACTAGCGGGGGACCTCACAGATACGCAGTATTTT.